This note documents a single TCR beta chain sequence. What it recognizes is unknown. The assay was immunoSEQ multiplex PCR, and TCRdb's table has in-frame clones only and misses some. The data contain more than 85,000 clones, more than 70% of them singletons. The sample belongs to a study of OX40 agonist ivuxolimab in advanced cancers. Broader study findings: Researchers report that CD8+ T cells had, on average, more expanded clones than CD4+.

This CDR3 region has 14 residues. Germline loops: CDR1 SGHNT, CDR2 YYREEE (reference sequence). V dropped 0 bases and J dropped 3 bases, with 9 bases sitting between them. This sequence originates from an adult with an advanced solid tumor such as melanoma, head and neck, liver or kidney cancer. The material was CD4+ or CD8+ T cells sorted from blood, obtained in a trial of the OX40 agonist ivuxolimab. The V and J genes are TRBV5-4 and TRBJ1-1; D not resolved. CDR3 amino acids: CASSLDDGDTEAFF. Written as DNA, the CDR3 is TGTGCCAGCAGCTTGGACGATGGTGACACTGAAGCTTTCTTT.